These T cell receptor beta chains were read from a single sample in a study of cytomegalovirus exposure and HLA in healthy donors. The repertoire was sequenced with immunoSEQ multiplex PCR; TCRdb's copy has only in-frame clones and lacks some. Seen here are fewer than 100,000 clones, about four fifths observed once, and the top ten hold roughly 3.8%. The sequenced sample consisted of PBMCs. Receptors originate from a woman in her forties in good health and CMV-seronegative. The CDR3 runs from the conserved cysteine through the conserved F or W. The order of the fields is CDR3 DNA, CDR3 protein, D gene, J gene, V gene, clone size. D genes are given only for firm matches. Clone size, where shown, is once, few, many, or a class for clones that have expanded.

CDR3 DNA: TGTGCCAGCAGCCCACTAAGGGGGGGAGGAGAAAAACTGTTTTTT; CDR3 protein: CASSPLRGGGEKLFF; D gene: NA; J gene: TRBJ1-4; V gene: TRBV6-5; clone size: NA
CDR3 DNA: TGTGCCGGTGGACAGGGCGTAACGATGAACACTGAAGCTTTCTTT; CDR3 protein: CAGGQGVTMNTEAFF; D gene: TRBD1; J gene: TRBJ1-1; V gene: TRBV30; clone size: NA
CDR3 DNA: TGTGCCAGCAGTTCCACCCGCTGGACAGGGTGGGCTTTCTTT; CDR3 protein: CASSSTRWTGWAFF; D gene: TRBD1; J gene: TRBJ1-1; V gene: TRBV27; clone size: NA
CDR3 DNA: TGTGCCAGCTCCGAGTTAGGGGGTAGCAATCAGCCCCAGCATTTT; CDR3 protein: CASSELGGSNQPQHF; D gene: NA; J gene: TRBJ1-5; V gene: TRBV18; clone size: NA
CDR3 DNA: TGTGCCAGCAGCTTGGACAGTCCGGGCTACACCTTC; CDR3 protein: CASSLDSPGYTF; D gene: NA; J gene: TRBJ1-2; V gene: TRBV7-2; clone size: NA
CDR3 DNA: TGTGCCAGCAGTTACTCGGCATGGGCCGGGGCCAACGTCCTGACTTTC; CDR3 protein: CASSYSAWAGANVLTF; D gene: NA; J gene: TRBJ2-6; V gene: TRBV6-5; clone size: NA
CDR3 DNA: TGTGCCAGCAGCTTAGATCGGCTAGCGGGGGGACACGAGCAGTACTTC; CDR3 protein: CASSLDRLAGGHEQYF; D gene: TRBD2; J gene: TRBJ2-7; V gene: TRBV11-2; clone size: NA
CDR3 DNA: TGCGCCAGCAGCTTGGGGGGGACTACCACACAAGAGACCCAGTACTTC; CDR3 protein: CASSLGGTTTQETQYF; D gene: TRBD2; J gene: TRBJ2-5; V gene: TRBV5-1; clone size: NA
CDR3 DNA: TGTGCCAGCAGTGAAGCCCCAGGAATCGCTGAAGCTTTCTTT; CDR3 protein: CASSEAPGIAEAFF; D gene: NA; J gene: TRBJ1-1; V gene: TRBV6-1; clone size: NA
CDR3 DNA: TGCGCCAGCAGCTTGAGCGGGGACGGATCCTACGAGCAGTACTTC; CDR3 protein: CASSLSGDGSYEQYF; D gene: TRBD2; J gene: TRBJ2-7; V gene: TRBV5-1; clone size: NA
CDR3 DNA: TGTGCCAGCAGCTCACAGGGGGCCATGTCCTACAATGAGCAGTTCTTC; CDR3 protein: CASSSQGAMSYNEQFF; D gene: TRBD1; J gene: TRBJ2-1; V gene: TRBV7-2; clone size: NA
CDR3 DNA: TGTGCCAGCAGCCGAGCTCCCGGGACAGGCTACGAGCAGTACTTC; CDR3 protein: CASSRAPGTGYEQYF; D gene: TRBD1; J gene: TRBJ2-7; V gene: TRBV9; clone size: NA
CDR3 DNA: TGTGCCAGCAGGCCGGGAAACACTGAAGCTTTCTTT; CDR3 protein: CASRPGNTEAFF; D gene: NA; J gene: TRBJ1-1; V gene: TRBV7-9; clone size: NA
CDR3 DNA: TGTGCCAGCAGCTCCGGACACACAGCCTACAATGAGCAGTTCTTC; CDR3 protein: CASSSGHTAYNEQFF; D gene: NA; J gene: TRBJ2-1; V gene: TRBV5-4; clone size: NA
CDR3 DNA: TGTGCCAGCAGCTTGGATCACAGGGGGCTTGTAGATACGCAGTATTTT; CDR3 protein: CASSLDHRGLVDTQYF; D gene: TRBD1; J gene: TRBJ2-3; V gene: TRBV5-6; clone size: NA
CDR3 DNA: TGTGCCAGCTCACCACCCGGGACAGGGGAATGGGGGCAGTACTTC; CDR3 protein: CASSPPGTGEWGQYF; D gene: TRBD1; J gene: TRBJ2-7; V gene: TRBV18; clone size: NA
CDR3 DNA: TGCGCCAGCAGTGAGGGCAGGGGGTCCAATAATTCACCCCTCCACTTT; CDR3 protein: CASSEGRGSNNSPLHF; D gene: TRBD1; J gene: TRBJ1-6; V gene: TRBV10-2; clone size: NA
CDR3 DNA: TGCGCCAGCAGCTTGAGTGCTAGCGGCTACAATGAGCAGTTCTTC; CDR3 protein: CASSLSASGYNEQFF; D gene: TRBD2; J gene: TRBJ2-1; V gene: TRBV5-1; clone size: NA
CDR3 DNA: TGTGCCAGCAGCTCGACGAGGACTAGCGGGGGTAGGGTTGAGCAGTTCTTC; CDR3 protein: CASSSTRTSGGRVEQFF; D gene: TRBD2; J gene: TRBJ2-1; V gene: TRBV7-9; clone size: NA
CDR3 DNA: TGTGCCAGCAGCTTAAGTCCGGGGGCCTACGAGCAGTACTTC; CDR3 protein: CASSLSPGAYEQYF; D gene: NA; J gene: TRBJ2-7; V gene: TRBV7-2; clone size: NA
CDR3 DNA: TGTGCCAGCAGCTTATTTGGGGACAAAGCCTACGAGCAGTACTTC; CDR3 protein: CASSLFGDKAYEQYF; D gene: NA; J gene: TRBJ2-7; V gene: TRBV7-9; clone size: once
CDR3 DNA: TGTGCCTGGAGCCGGACTGGGGTTGGGGAGCTGTTTTTT; CDR3 protein: CAWSRTGVGELFF; D gene: NA; J gene: TRBJ2-2; V gene: TRBV30; clone size: NA
CDR3 DNA: TGTGCCAGCAGCCCAGCGGGGGGTGAGACCCAGTACTTC; CDR3 protein: CASSPAGGETQYF; D gene: TRBD2; J gene: TRBJ2-5; V gene: TRBV7-9; clone size: NA
CDR3 DNA: TGTGCCAGTAGTATAGAGGGAGCCGGGGAGCTGTTTTTT; CDR3 protein: CASSIEGAGELFF; D gene: NA; J gene: TRBJ2-2; V gene: TRBV19; clone size: NA
CDR3 DNA: TGTGCCAGCTCAATAGCGGACTCCTACAATGAGCAGTTCTTC; CDR3 protein: CASSIADSYNEQFF; D gene: NA; J gene: TRBJ2-1; V gene: TRBV18; clone size: NA
CDR3 DNA: TGTGCCAGCAGCCGGGACAGCAATCAGCCCCAGAATTTT; CDR3 protein: CASSRDSNQPQNF; D gene: TRBD1; J gene: TRBJ1-5; V gene: TRBV5-4; clone size: NA
CDR3 DNA: TGTGCCAGCAGGAAAGGACAGACGGATCAGCCCCAGCATTTT; CDR3 protein: CASRKGQTDQPQHF; D gene: NA; J gene: TRBJ1-5; V gene: TRBV5-6; clone size: NA
CDR3 DNA: TGTGCCAGCAGCCTGTGGCGGAACGAGCAGTACTTC; CDR3 protein: CASSLWRNEQYF; D gene: NA; J gene: TRBJ2-7; V gene: TRBV7-6; clone size: NA
CDR3 DNA: TGCGCCAGCAGCCGTGGGGCGGATTCGGCCTACGAGCAGTACTTC; CDR3 protein: CASSRGADSAYEQYF; D gene: NA; J gene: TRBJ2-7; V gene: TRBV4-1; clone size: once
CDR3 DNA: TGTGCCAGCAGACCGAGGGAGGGTCGGAATTCACCCCTCCACTTT; CDR3 protein: CASRPREGRNSPLHF; D gene: NA; J gene: TRBJ1-6; V gene: TRBV28; clone size: NA
CDR3 DNA: TGTGCCAGCAGCCAAGACAGGGGGATATCACCCCTCCACTTT; CDR3 protein: CASSQDRGISPLHF; D gene: TRBD1; J gene: TRBJ1-6; V gene: TRBV14; clone size: NA